These 29 T cell receptor beta chains were all obtained from the same sample, sequenced in a study of human T cells and chemical hapten exposure. Regarding time point: patch test 2, 6 weeks after DPC sensitization. Treatment defined: therapeutic diphenylcyclopropenone sensitization with weekly scalp DPC. TCRdb itself ran the RACE reads through MiXCR, one entry per CDR3 protein. The sample holds over 100,000 distinct CDR3 sequences, less than 10% seen once. The sequencing here drew on whole blood, taken in connection with sensitization to the hapten diphenylcyclopropenone (DPC). Receptors were obtained from a woman aged 40 to 50 with alopecia areata. Some clones in this sample may be carry-over from other donors' samples.

The chain is built from TRBV12-3 or TRBV12-4 and TRBJ2-2, with a tentative D call TRBD1 (6 bases). V dropped 5 bases and J dropped 0 bases, with 13 bases sitting between them. The CDR3 consists of 16 residues. CDR3 nucleotides: TGTGCCAGCAGTAGAAGACAGGCTACGAACACCGGGGAGCTGTTTTTT. Translation gives CASSRRQATNTGELFF.

This clonotype showed up just a few times. The chain employs TRBV18 and TRBJ2-1; unclear D gene. CDR1 is KGHSH and CDR2 is LQKENI in the germline V gene. The CDR3 length is 13 residues. V dropped 1 base and J dropped 8 bases, with 9 bases sitting between them. The CDR3 nucleotides are TGTGCCAGCTCACCACGGCTCACCGATGAGCAGTTCTTC. Residues: CASSPRLTDEQFF. Using reference TRBV18 and TRBJ2-1 for the parts outside the CDR3, the full variable domain is NAGVMQNPRHLVRRRGQEARLRCSPMKGHSHVYWYRQLPEEGLKFMVYLQKENIIDESGMPKERFSAEFPKEGPSILRIQQVVRGDSAAYFCASSPRLTDEQFFGPGTRLTVL.

At least ten counts were recorded for this clonotype. The V gene is TRBV5-1, the J gene TRBJ1-1; 10 bases align to TRBD1. CDR1 is SGHRS and CDR2 is YFSETQ in the germline V gene. The CDR3 has 14 residues. V gave up 4 bases and J gave up 4 bases; unmatched junction bases: 4. The DNA for the CDR3 is TGCGCCAGCAGCGGGACAGGGGTGGTCACTGAAGCTTTCTTT. It is translated as CASSGTGVVTEAFF. Full variable domain (outside the CDR3, taken from reference TRBV5-1 and TRBJ1-1): KAGVTQTPRYLIKTRGQQVTLSCSPISGHRSVSWYQQTPGQGLQFLFEYFSETQRNKGNFPGRFSGRQFSNSRSEMNVSTLELGDSALYLCASSGTGVVTEAFFGQGTRLTVV.

This clonotype was seen more than once but under ten times. The J gene is TRBJ2-7, the V gene TRBV6-2 or TRBV6-3; no clear D gene. The CDR3 has 14 amino acids. CDR1 and CDR2 from the germline V gene are MNHEY and SVGEGT. Trimming stripped 5 bases from V and 2 bases from J, with 13 bases between. The CDR3 DNA is TGTGCCAGCAGTCGCGACGGCCCAACCTACGAGCAGTACTTC. This gives the protein CASSRDGPTYEQYF.

The CDR3: CASSPEQGLDTQYF. As DNA, the CDR3 is TGTGCCAGCAGCCCAGAACAGGGGTTAGATACGCAGTATTTT. The chain links TRBV7-3 to TRBJ2-3, with TRBD1 matching 7 bases. The CDR3 extends over 14 amino acids. J was trimmed by 5 bases and V by 5 bases; bases with no gene match: 7. Germline-derived CDR1 and CDR2 are SGHTA and FQGTGA.

This clonotype showed up many times. This sequence joins TRBV25-1 and TRBJ1-3; D gene uncertain. This CDR3 has 16 residues. The ends were cut back, 4 bases at V and 0 bases at J, with 13 bases in the middle. Germline-derived CDR1 and CDR2 are MGHDK and SYGVNS. The CDR3, as DNA: TGTGCCAGCAGTGCGTATCACCCGAGCTCTGGAAACACCATATATTTT. Translated, it gives CASSAYHPSSGNTIYF.

Points on this clonotype: This may be a read error: a much more frequent sequence differs by one nucleotide. The chain has TRBV4-2 and TRBJ2-7; 14 positions match TRBD2. CDR1 and CDR2 from the germline V gene are LGHNA and YNFKEQ. The CDR3 has 15 amino acids. The CDR3 DNA reads TGTGCCGGCAGTCGTGGACTAGCGGGGGGCGACGAGCAGTACTTC. Amino acids: CAGSRGLAGGDEQYF.

In its sample, this clonotype was seen many times. The V gene is TRBV18, the J gene TRBJ1-2; 9 nucleotides line up with TRBD1. Germline CDR1 and CDR2: KGHSH and LQKENI. The CDR3 has 16 amino acids. The J segment lost 4 bases and the V segment lost 3 bases, leaving 9 bases of the junction unmatched. The CDR3 region has the DNA TGTGCCAGCTCACCCGGGGACAGGGAAAGAAGCTATGGCTACACCTTC. This translates into CASSPGDRERSYGYTF. The variable domain in full, completed from reference TRBV18 and TRBJ1-2, reads NAGVMQNPRHLVRRRGQEARLRCSPMKGHSHVYWYRQLPEEGLKFMVYLQKENIIDESGMPKERFSAEFPKEGPSILRIQQVVRGDSAAYFCASSPGDRERSYGYTFGSGTRLTVV.

This clonotype occurred many times. The rearrangement uses TRBV18 and TRBJ1-2; D ambiguous. V was shortened by 0 bases and J by 6 bases, with 20 bases between the two germline ends. Germline assignment: CDR1 KGHSH and CDR2 LQKENI. This CDR3 is built from 17 residues. CDR3 DNA: TGTGCCAGCTCACCACCAGGGCCCCTCGCCATGATAGATGGCTACACCTTC. Translation gives CASSPPGPLAMIDGYTF.

This clonotype showed up many times. CDR3 loop: CATSDPFRGPQTQYF. The DNA for the CDR3 is TGTGCCACCAGTGATCCTTTCCGGGGACCCCAGACCCAGTACTTC. This sequence joins TRBV24-1 and TRBJ2-5; D is possibly TRBD1 or TRBD2 (5 bases each). V was pared by 3 bases and J by 6 bases, with 16 bases between. CDR3 size: 15 residues. Germline V CDR1 and CDR2: KGHDR, SFDVKD.

In its sample, this clonotype was seen a few times. The chain has TRBV5-1 and TRBJ2-2; the D gene is possibly TRBD1 (6 bases). The CDR3 has 15 residues. V was cut by 0 bases and J by 4 bases, with 10 bases left in between. Germline loops: CDR1 SGHRS, CDR2 YFSETQ. The CDR3 nucleotides are TGCGCCAGCAGCTTGGAACAGGGTGGCACCGGGGAGCTGTTTTTT. Translated, it gives CASSLEQGGTGELFF. The full variable domain, its missing parts supplied by reference TRBV5-1 and TRBJ2-2, is KAGVTQTPRYLIKTRGQQVTLSCSPISGHRSVSWYQQTPGQGLQFLFEYFSETQRNKGNFPGRFSGRQFSNSRSEMNVSTLELGDSALYLCASSLEQGGTGELFFGEGSRLTVL.

A remark on this clonotype: It may be a read error: a sequence one base away is much more abundant. This is likely a read error, given that the CDR3 carries no conserved phenylalanine or tryptophan at its end. The rearrangement links TRBV11-2 to TRBJ1-2, with a possible D match to TRBD1 (6 bases). Per the germline V gene, CDR1 is SGHAT and CDR2 is FQNNGV. This CDR3 is built from 15 residues. The V end was cut by 1 base, the J end by 6 bases, with 15 bases between. CDR3 in amino acids: CASSLAGGSYNGYTI. CDR3 DNA sequence: TGTGCCAGCAGCTTAGCCGGGGGCAGTTACAATGGCTACACCATC.

The chain uses TRBV4-1 and TRBJ2-3, with 9 bases matching TRBD2. V dropped 4 bases and J dropped 2; count of bases not matched to a gene: 7. The CDR3 loop spans 16 amino acids. Germline V gene data show CDR1 as MGHRA and CDR2 as YSYEKL. CDR3 region: CASSLGLAGITDTQYF. As DNA, the CDR3 is TGCGCCAGCAGCCTTGGGCTAGCGGGGATCACAGATACGCAGTATTTT.

This clonotype was seen at least ten times. The chain is built from TRBV4-1 and TRBJ2-1; D not resolved. The CDR3 totals 13 residues. Between the trimmed V and J ends, which lost 4 bases and 4 bases, there was a span of 8 bases. The germline V gene encodes CDR1 MGHRA and CDR2 YSYEKL. The CDR3 nucleotides are TGCGCCAGCAGCCCTCTCGTTTACAATGAGCAGTTCTTC. It codes for CASSPLVYNEQFF.

This clonotype appeared many times. J is TRBJ2-3 and V is TRBV6-1, with 7 nucleotides matching TRBD1. Germline CDR1 and CDR2: MNHNS and SASEGT. The trim removed 6 bases at V and 1 base at J, leaving 4 bases unmatched. CDR3 length: 14 residues. CDR3 loop: CASRQGIGTDTQYF. Written as DNA, the CDR3 is TGTGCCAGCAGACAGGGGATCGGCACAGATACGCAGTATTTT.

This chain connects TRBV28 to TRBJ2-7; D possibly matches TRBD1 or TRBD2 (5 bases each). In germline, CDR1 is MDHEN, CDR2 SYDVKM. CDR3 size: 11 residues. The V gene lost 9 bases and the J gene lost 2 bases, with 8 bases spanning the gap. The CDR3 loop reads CASGDPYEQYF. In DNA, the CDR3 is TGTGCCAGTGGGGACCCCTACGAGCAGTACTTC.

V is TRBV7-2 and J is TRBJ1-5; possible D gene TRBD1, 5 bases. Trimming took off 2 bases at V and 7 bases at J, with 9 bases between the two ends. The CDR3 runs 13 residues. Germline CDR1 reads SGHTA; CDR2 reads FQGNSA. The CDR3 DNA sequence: TGTGCCAGCAGCTTAACAGGATTACAGCCCCAGCATTTT. Protein product: CASSLTGLQPQHF.

The sample holds a few counts of this clonotype. The J gene is TRBJ2-7, the V gene TRBV4-3; D is perhaps TRBD1 (5 bases). With 0 bases removed from V and 3 bases from J, the gap between germline ends came to 6 bases. Germline CDR1 reads LGHNA; CDR2 reads YSLEER. The CDR3 totals 13 residues. CDR3 DNA: TGCGCCAGCAGCCAAGAGCAGGGCTACGAGCAGTACTTC. Translating gives CASSQEQGYEQYF.

This clonotype was seen a handful of times. The rearrangement uses TRBV30 and TRBJ1-4; 7 bases are shared with TRBD1. The V gene end was trimmed by 2 bases and the J gene end by 8 bases; junction bases not matched to a gene: 11. This CDR3 has 15 amino acids. The V gene's germline CDR1 is GTSNPN and CDR2 SVGIG (reference sequence). The CDR3 nucleotides read TGTGCCTGGAGTCTCCGACAGGGAACGGCGGAAAAACTGTTTTTT. Amino acid sequence: CAWSLRQGTAEKLFF.

This clonotype was seen ten or more times. This chain joins TRBV20-1 and TRBJ1-2; 9 positions match TRBD1. The CDR3 length is 14 residues. Per the germline V gene, CDR1 is DFQATT and CDR2 is SNEGSKA (reference sequence). V lost 2 bases, J lost 8 bases, and 9 bases stayed unmatched. This CDR3 reads CSARSGQGADGYTF. In nucleotides, the CDR3 is TGCAGTGCTAGATCGGGACAGGGAGCGGACGGCTACACCTTC.

This clonotype was seen at least ten times. V is TRBV2 and J is TRBJ1-1; D unresolved. This CDR3 region has 13 residues. Germline assignment: CDR1 SNHLY and CDR2 FYNNEI. Trimming pared 3 bases from V and 1 base from J, leaving 6 bases between. CDR3 loop: CASSDFPNTEAFF. Here the CDR3 DNA reads TGTGCCAGCAGTGACTTCCCGAACACTGAAGCTTTCTTT.

The CDR3 reads CASSYDGLKFF. Written as DNA, the CDR3 is TGTGCCAGCAGTTACGACGGTCTGAAGTTCTTC. The J gene is TRBJ2-1, the V gene TRBV6-2 or TRBV6-3; D gene uncertain. Looked up from germline, CDR1 is MNHEY and CDR2 is SVGEGT. The CDR3 loop spans 11 amino acids. The V end lost 2 bases, the J end lost 14 bases, and 10 bases lay between the germline ends.

The chain has TRBV6-2 or TRBV6-3 and TRBJ1-2; no firm D call. V was cut by 7 bases and J by 4 bases, with 16 bases left in between. This CDR3 comprises 14 residues. Germline lookup yields CDR1 MNHEY and CDR2 SVGEGT. In nucleotides, the CDR3 is TGTGCCAGCAAGCTGGCAATATCGGGCTATGGCTACACCTTC. This sequence encodes CASKLAISGYGYTF.

This clonotype was observed a few times. The chain links TRBV6-1 to TRBJ1-5, with 10 bases lining up with TRBD1. CDR3 length: 16 amino acids. CDR1 and CDR2 (germline): MNHNS, SASEGT. The ends lost 8 bases at V and 0 bases at J; junction bases unmatched: 7. The chain's CDR3 is CASRKTGGTSNQPQHF. In nucleotides, the CDR3 is TGTGCCAGCCGCAAGACAGGGGGCACTAGCAATCAGCCCCAGCATTTT.

There are many counts of this clonotype. The CDR3 sequence: CASSLRDRNQPQHF. CDR3 bases: TGTGCCAGCAGCTTAAGGGATCGCAATCAGCCCCAGCATTTT. The V gene is TRBV7-2, the J gene TRBJ1-5; no definite D call. Looked up from germline, CDR1 is SGHTA and CDR2 is FQGNSA. The CDR3 spans 14 residues. With 2 bases removed from V and 2 bases from J, the gap between germline ends came to 7 bases. The whole variable domain, filled in from reference TRBV7-2 and TRBJ1-5, reads GAGVSQSPSNKVTEKGKDVELRCDPISGHTALYWYRQSLGQGLEFLIYFQGNSAPDKSGLPSDRFSAERTGGSVSTLTIQRTQQEDSAVYLCASSLRDRNQPQHFGDGTRLSIL.

This clonotype has more than one count but fewer than ten. The chain employs TRBV4-1 and TRBJ2-3; possibly TRBD2 for D (5 bases). Germline CDR1 reads MGHRA; CDR2 reads YSYEKL. The CDR3 is made up of 16 amino acids. Trimming took 3 bases from V and 3 from J, leaving 16 bases between them. The CDR3 sequence is CASSHPSPGSTDTQYF. The CDR3 DNA reads TGCGCCAGCAGCCACCCTAGTCCGGGGAGTACAGATACGCAGTATTTT.

This clonotype was observed many times. This chain joins TRBV29-1 and TRBJ1-1, with D unclear. The V gene lost 0 bases and the J gene lost 5 bases, with 22 bases spanning the gap. The germline gives CDR1 SQVTM, CDR2 ANQGSEA. This CDR3 has 17 residues. The CDR3 is CSVEDGGPGRVGTEAFF. In DNA, the CDR3 is TGCAGCGTTGAAGATGGCGGTCCGGGCCGGGTTGGAACTGAAGCTTTCTTT.

This clonotype was seen repeatedly, ten times or more. The chain uses TRBV6-2 or TRBV6-3 and TRBJ2-2; weak D call: TRBD1 (5 bases). Germline V gene lookup returns CDR1 MNHEY and CDR2 SVGEGT. This CDR3 contains 19 residues. V gave up 0 bases and J gave up 2 bases, with 19 bases separating them. CDR3 amino acids: CASSYSNRPVPQNTGELFF. DNA for the CDR3: TGTGCCAGCAGTTACTCGAACAGGCCAGTACCACAAAACACCGGGGAGCTGTTTTTT.

This clonotype was observed a handful of times. The CDR3: CATYILDGGHYNEQFF. The CDR3 DNA is TGTGCCACCTACATCCTTGACGGGGGACACTACAATGAGCAGTTCTTC. The rearrangement joins TRBV5-6 to TRBJ2-1; D could derive from TRBD1 or TRBD2 (6 bases each). This CDR3 region has 16 residues. Germline V gene data show CDR1 as SGHDT and CDR2 as YYEEEE. V lost 9 bases to trimming and J lost 3 bases, with 22 bases between them.